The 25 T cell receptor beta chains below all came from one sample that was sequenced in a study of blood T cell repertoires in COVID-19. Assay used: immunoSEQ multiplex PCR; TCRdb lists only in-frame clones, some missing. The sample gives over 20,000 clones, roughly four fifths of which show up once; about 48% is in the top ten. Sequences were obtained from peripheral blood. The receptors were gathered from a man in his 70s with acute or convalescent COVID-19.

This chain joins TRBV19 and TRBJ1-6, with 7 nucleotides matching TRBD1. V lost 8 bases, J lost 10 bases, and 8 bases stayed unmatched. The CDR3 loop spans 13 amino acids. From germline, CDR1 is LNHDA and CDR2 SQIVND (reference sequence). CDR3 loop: CASGDSEESPLHF. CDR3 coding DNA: TGTGCCAGTGGGGACAGTGAAGAGTCACCCCTCCACTTT.

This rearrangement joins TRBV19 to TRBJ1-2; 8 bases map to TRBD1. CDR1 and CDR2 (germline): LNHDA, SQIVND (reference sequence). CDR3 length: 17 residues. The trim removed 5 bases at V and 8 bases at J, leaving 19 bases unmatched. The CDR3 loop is CASSPETGVPPIGGYTF. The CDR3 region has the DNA TGTGCCAGTAGTCCCGAGACAGGGGTCCCACCTATTGGCGGCTACACCTTC.

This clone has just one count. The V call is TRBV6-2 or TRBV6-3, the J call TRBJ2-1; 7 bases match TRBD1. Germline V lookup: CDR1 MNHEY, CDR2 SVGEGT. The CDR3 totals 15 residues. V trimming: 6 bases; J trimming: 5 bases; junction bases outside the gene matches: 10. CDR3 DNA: TGTGCCAGCAGCTTCGACAGGGTAGGGAACAATGAGCAGTTCTTC. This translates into CASSFDRVGNNEQFF.

CDR3 DNA sequence: TGTGCCAGTTGGGGAGTTACTGGGGCCAACGTCCTGACTTTC. It codes for CASWGVTGANVLTF. This chain uses TRBV2 with TRBJ2-6; possibly TRBD2 for D (5 bases). Germline CDR1 SNHLY, CDR2 FYNNEI. The CDR3 covers 14 residues. The germline V and J ends were trimmed by 9 bases and 2 bases, with 11 bases remaining between them.

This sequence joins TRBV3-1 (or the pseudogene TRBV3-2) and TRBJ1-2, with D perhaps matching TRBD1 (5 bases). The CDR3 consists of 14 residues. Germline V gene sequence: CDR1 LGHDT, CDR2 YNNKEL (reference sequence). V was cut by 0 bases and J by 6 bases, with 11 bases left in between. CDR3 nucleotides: TGTGCCAGCAGCCAAGATCGGCAGGGCGATGGCTACACCTTC. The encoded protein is CASSQDRQGDGYTF.

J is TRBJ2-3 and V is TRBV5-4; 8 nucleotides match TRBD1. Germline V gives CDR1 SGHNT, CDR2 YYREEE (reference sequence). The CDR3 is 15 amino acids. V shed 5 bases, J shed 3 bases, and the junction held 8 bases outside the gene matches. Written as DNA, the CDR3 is TGTGCCAGCAGTCCTCCCGGGACAGGAACAGATACGCAGTATTTT. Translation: CASSPPGTGTDTQYF.

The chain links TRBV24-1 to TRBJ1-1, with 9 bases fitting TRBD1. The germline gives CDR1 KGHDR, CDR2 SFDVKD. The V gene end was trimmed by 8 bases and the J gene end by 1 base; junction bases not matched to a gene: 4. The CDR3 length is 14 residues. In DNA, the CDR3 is TGTGCCACCATTGCGACAGGGGGGAACACTGAAGCTTTCTTT. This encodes CATIATGGNTEAFF.

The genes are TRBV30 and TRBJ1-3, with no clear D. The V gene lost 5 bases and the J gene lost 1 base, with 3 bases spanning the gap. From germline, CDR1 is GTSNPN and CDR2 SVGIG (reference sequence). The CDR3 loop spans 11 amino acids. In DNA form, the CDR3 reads TGTGCCTGGCCGTCTGGAAACACCATATATTTT. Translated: CAWPSGNTIYF.

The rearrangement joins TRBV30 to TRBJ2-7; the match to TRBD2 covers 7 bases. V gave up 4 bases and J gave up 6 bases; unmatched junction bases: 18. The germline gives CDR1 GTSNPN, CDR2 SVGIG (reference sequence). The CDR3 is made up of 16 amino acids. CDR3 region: CAWNVGGRSRWGEQYF. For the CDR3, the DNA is TGTGCCTGGAACGTGGGAGGGCGAAGTCGGTGGGGCGAGCAGTACTTC.

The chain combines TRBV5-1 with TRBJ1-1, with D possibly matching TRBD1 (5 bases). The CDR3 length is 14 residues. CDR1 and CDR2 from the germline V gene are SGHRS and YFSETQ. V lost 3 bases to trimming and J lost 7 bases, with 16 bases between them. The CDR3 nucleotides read TGCGCCAGCAGCTCGGGGCCGGAGGAGGGTGAAGCTTTCTTT. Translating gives CASSSGPEEGEAFF.

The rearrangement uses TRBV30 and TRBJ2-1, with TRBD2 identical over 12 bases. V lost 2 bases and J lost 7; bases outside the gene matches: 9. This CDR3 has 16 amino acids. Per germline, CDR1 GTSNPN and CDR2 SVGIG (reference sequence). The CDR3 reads CAWSPPGLAGSNEQFF. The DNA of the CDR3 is TGTGCCTGGAGTCCCCCCGGACTAGCGGGGAGTAATGAGCAGTTCTTC.

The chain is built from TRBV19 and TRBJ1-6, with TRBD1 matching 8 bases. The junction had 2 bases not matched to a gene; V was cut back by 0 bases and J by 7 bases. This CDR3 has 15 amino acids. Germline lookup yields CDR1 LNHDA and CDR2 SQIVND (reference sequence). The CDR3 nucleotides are TGTGCCAGTAGTATAGATGGACAGGGAAATTCACCCCTCCACTTT. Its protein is CASSIDGQGNSPLHF.

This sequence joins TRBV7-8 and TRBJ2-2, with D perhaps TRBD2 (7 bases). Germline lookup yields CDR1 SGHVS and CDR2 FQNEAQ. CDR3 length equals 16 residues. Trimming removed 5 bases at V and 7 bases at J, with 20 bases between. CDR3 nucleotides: TGTGCCAGCAGCGCTAGTCCCGGGGGGCGCAGCGGGGAGCTGTTTTTT. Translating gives CASSASPGGRSGELFF.

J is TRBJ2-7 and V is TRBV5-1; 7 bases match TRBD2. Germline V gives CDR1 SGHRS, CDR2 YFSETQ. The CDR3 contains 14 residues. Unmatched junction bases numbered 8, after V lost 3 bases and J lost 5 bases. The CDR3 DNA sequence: TGCGCCAGCAGCTGGGCGGGAGCGAACAACGAGCAGTACTTC. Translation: CASSWAGANNEQYF.

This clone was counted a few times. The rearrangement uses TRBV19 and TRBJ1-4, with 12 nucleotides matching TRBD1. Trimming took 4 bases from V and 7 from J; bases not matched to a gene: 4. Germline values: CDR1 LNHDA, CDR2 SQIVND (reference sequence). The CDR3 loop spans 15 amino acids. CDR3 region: CASSKGQGAAEKLFF. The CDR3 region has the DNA TGTGCCAGTAGTAAGGGACAGGGGGCGGCTGAAAAACTGTTTTTT.

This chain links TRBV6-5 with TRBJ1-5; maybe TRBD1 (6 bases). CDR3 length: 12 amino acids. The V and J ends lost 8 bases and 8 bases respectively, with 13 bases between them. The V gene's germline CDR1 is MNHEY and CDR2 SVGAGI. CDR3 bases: TGTGCCAGCGAAAACAGGGAAAAGCCCCAGCATTTT. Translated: CASENREKPQHF.

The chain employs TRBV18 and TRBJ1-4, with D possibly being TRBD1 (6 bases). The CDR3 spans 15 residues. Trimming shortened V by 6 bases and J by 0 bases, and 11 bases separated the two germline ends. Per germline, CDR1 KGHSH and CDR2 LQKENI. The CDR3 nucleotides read TGTGCCAGCTCCCTTGGACAGACAACTAATGAAAAACTGTTTTTT. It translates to CASSLGQTTNEKLFF.

The CDR3: CASSLQGQTSYEQYF. The CDR3 nucleotides read TGTGCCAGCAGTCTCCAGGGCCAGACCTCCTACGAGCAGTACTTC. The chain couples TRBV27 to TRBJ2-7; a possible D gene is TRBD1 (5 bases). Trimming cost V 5 bases and J 0 bases, with 14 bases left between them. CDR1 and CDR2 (germline): MNHEY, SMNVEV (reference sequence). The CDR3 consists of 15 residues.

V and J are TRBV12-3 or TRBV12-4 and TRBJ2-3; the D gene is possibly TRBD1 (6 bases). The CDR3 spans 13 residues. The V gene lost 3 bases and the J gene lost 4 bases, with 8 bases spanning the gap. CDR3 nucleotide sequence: TGTGCCAGCAGTTTGGGGGCGGCAGATACGCAGTATTTT. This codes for CASSLGAADTQYF.

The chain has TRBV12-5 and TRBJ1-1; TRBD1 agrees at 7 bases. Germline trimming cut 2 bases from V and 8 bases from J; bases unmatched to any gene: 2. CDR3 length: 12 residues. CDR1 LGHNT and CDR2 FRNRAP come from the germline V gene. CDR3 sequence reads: CASGLIQGEAFF. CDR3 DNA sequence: TGTGCTAGTGGTTTGATACAGGGGGAAGCTTTCTTT.

Here the CDR3 reads CAWSGGTVGNTIYF. CDR3 nucleotides: TGTGCCTGGAGTGGGGGCACAGTCGGAAACACCATATATTTT. V and J are TRBV30 and TRBJ1-3; D may be TRBD1 (5 bases). Germline loops: CDR1 GTSNPN, CDR2 SVGIG (reference sequence). Trimming took 1 base from V and 4 from J, leaving 11 bases between them. There are 14 residues in the CDR3.

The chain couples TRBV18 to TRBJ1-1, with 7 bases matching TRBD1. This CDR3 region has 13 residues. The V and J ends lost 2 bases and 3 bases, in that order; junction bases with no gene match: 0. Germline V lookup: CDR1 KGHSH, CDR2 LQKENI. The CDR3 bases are TGTGCCAGCTCACCAGGACAGGACACTGAAGCTTTCTTT. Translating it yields CASSPGQDTEAFF.

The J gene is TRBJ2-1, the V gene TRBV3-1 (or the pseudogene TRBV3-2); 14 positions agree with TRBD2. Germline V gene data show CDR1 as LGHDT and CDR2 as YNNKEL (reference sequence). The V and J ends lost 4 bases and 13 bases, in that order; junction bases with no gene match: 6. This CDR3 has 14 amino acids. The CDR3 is CASSLPGLAGVQFF. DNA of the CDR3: TGTGCCAGCAGCCTTCCGGGACTAGCGGGAGTCCAGTTCTTC.

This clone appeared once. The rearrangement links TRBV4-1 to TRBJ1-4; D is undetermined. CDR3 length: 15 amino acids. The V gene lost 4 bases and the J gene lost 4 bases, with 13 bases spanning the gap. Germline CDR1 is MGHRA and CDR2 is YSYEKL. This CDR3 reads CASSPNPVVNEKLFF. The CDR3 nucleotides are TGCGCCAGCAGCCCGAACCCGGTAGTTAATGAAAAACTGTTTTTT.

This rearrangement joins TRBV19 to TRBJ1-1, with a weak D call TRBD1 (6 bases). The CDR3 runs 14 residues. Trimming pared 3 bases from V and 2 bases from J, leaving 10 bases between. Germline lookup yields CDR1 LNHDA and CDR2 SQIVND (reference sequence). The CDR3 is CASSIRGSNTEAFF. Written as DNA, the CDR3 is TGTGCCAGTAGTATCAGGGGTTCAAACACTGAAGCTTTCTTT.